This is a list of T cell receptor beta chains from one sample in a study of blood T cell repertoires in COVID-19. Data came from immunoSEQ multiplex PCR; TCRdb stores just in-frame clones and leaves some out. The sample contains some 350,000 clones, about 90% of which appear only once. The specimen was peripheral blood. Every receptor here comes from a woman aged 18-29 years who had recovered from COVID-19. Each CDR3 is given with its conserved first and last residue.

cdr3_aa: CASSQGQGYNEQFF; v_call: TRBV4-3; j_call: TRBJ2-1
cdr3_aa: CATSDFEAIGEQFF; v_call: TRBV24-1; j_call: TRBJ2-1
cdr3_aa: CASSLRTGGGYTF; v_call: TRBV3-1/TRBV3-2; j_call: TRBJ1-2
cdr3_aa: CASSLGGSTYNEQFF; v_call: TRBV7-8; j_call: TRBJ2-1
cdr3_aa: CASSPLVRGSNYGYTF; v_call: TRBV27; j_call: TRBJ1-2
cdr3_aa: CASSSIPYSGQWAFF; v_call: TRBV7-9; j_call: TRBJ1-1
cdr3_aa: CASSPQVGASGNTIYF; v_call: TRBV6-2/TRBV6-3; j_call: TRBJ1-3
cdr3_aa: CASSLTGGVSGNTIYF; v_call: TRBV11-2; j_call: TRBJ1-3
cdr3_aa: CASSSKGLARGEQFF; v_call: TRBV7-9; j_call: TRBJ2-1
cdr3_aa: CSVATRLAGEGTQYF; v_call: TRBV29-1; j_call: TRBJ2-3
cdr3_aa: CASTLGWETQYF; v_call: TRBV5-5; j_call: TRBJ2-5
cdr3_aa: CASSLAYSQPQHF; v_call: TRBV7-2; j_call: TRBJ1-5
cdr3_aa: CASSPSESNYGYTF; v_call: TRBV9; j_call: TRBJ1-2
cdr3_aa: CATASTGLYGYTF; v_call: TRBV24-1; j_call: TRBJ1-2
cdr3_aa: CAWSVRQRSYGYTF; v_call: TRBV30; j_call: TRBJ1-2
cdr3_aa: CASSPPRTSAVQETQYF; v_call: TRBV18; j_call: TRBJ2-5
cdr3_aa: CAILAGDHNEQFF; v_call: TRBV12-3/TRBV12-4; j_call: TRBJ2-1
cdr3_aa: CASSIFPSSSGLYNEQFF; v_call: TRBV19; j_call: TRBJ2-1
cdr3_aa: CASSYEGVTSPLHF; v_call: TRBV7-9; j_call: TRBJ1-6
cdr3_aa: CASSQGLAGEAEETQYF; v_call: TRBV3-1/TRBV3-2; j_call: TRBJ2-5